The clone carrying this T cell receptor beta chain showed up just a few times. Antigen unknown. These data are taken from a study of molecular identifiers for immune sequencing clone quantification. Overall study context: Across replicate runs, RNA obtained from approximately 20,000 or 100,000 naive CD8 cells was divided into five, with four undergoing sequencing.

Using its own MiXCR run on the PCR reads, TCRdb lists one record per CDR3 protein. The table has hundreds of thousands of distinct CDR3 sequences, about 25% seen once; the top ten hold 0.78%. Study results and caveats: The share of molecules held by clones above 20 RNA copies was over 97% in effector cells and under 1% in naive cells. Barcode sharing among identical TCR molecules could make large clones appear smaller.

Naive CD8 libraries used about 18,000 to 1,100,000 sorted cells and 10%, 30% or 50% RNA. Trimming removed 2 bases from V and 3 bases from J, with 7 bases in between. This CDR3 has 13 residues. Sequencing was carried out using naive CD8+ T cells from blood, with Jurkat cell RNA spiked in. As for subset: FACS-sorted CD8+CD4-CCR7+CD45RA+ naive T cells. The chain recombines TRBV12-3 or TRBV12-4 with TRBJ1-2, with D unresolved. This sequence originates from a human donor in good health. Some libraries in this study had Jurkat cell RNA spiked in. CDR3 loop: CASSLWEYYGYTF. The DNA for the CDR3 is TGTGCCAGCAGTTTATGGGAGTACTATGGCTACACCTTC.